This paragraph covers one T cell receptor (beta chain) sequence. Its antigen is as yet unknown. The ends lost 6 bases at V and 4 bases at J; junction bases unmatched: 9. The CDR3 totals 14 residues. Germline assignment: CDR1 ENHRY and CDR2 SYGVKD. Samples came from axillary lymph nodes draining the breast cancer. These data originate in a study of breast tumors, draining lymph nodes, adjacent tissues. General study findings and limits: Data fit most tumor T cells coming from lymph node, expanding in tumor. Tumors had less TCR diversity than lymph nodes, more than nontumor tissue. Luminal-like breast cancer showed significantly greater tumor-nontumor repertoire similarity than basal-like breast cancer did.

TCRdb re-derived calls from the multiplex PCR reads in MiXCR, one entry per CDR3 protein. The sample lists under 250,000 distinct CDR3 sequences; 32% were seen once. This sequence originates from a female donor with breast cancer. Some clones in this sample may be carry-over from other donors' samples. This rearrangement joins TRBV10-3 to TRBJ2-7, with 7 bases identical to TRBD2. Source material: axillary lymph node tissue. The CDR3 DNA is TGTGCCATCAGGGGAGGCGGGAGCTTATACGAGCAGTACTTC. Protein sequence: CAIRGGGSLYEQYF.